This T cell receptor beta chain was recovered during a study of tumor and adjacent non-tumor tissue in lung cancer (dated by TCRdb to the late 2010s). Concerning the study at large: By cancer type, the cohort comprised eleven to twelve adenocarcinoma patients, a couple of squamous cell carcinoma patients and 1 small cell lung cancer patient. The 15 or so patients were aged roughly 31 to 80 years, included 10 men and 5 women, and had TNM stage I to III disease. A total of some 130 million productive TCRbeta reads were generated by sequencing, corresponding to an average of about 4 million reads per sample. The study compared bulk TCRbeta repertoires from lung tumor tissue and matched distant non-tumor lung tissue of roughly 14 lung cancer patients. Around 30 paired specimens, one tumor and one normal lung sample per patient, were profiled by TCRbeta CDR3 sequencing. What the authors observed across the whole study: Significantly higher TCR diversity (inverse Simpson) was observed in tumor tissue than in normal lung tissue (about 410 vs 180, P = 0.0075, Mann-Whitney U test). Peripheral blood was not sequenced, so blood TCRbeta repertoires in these lung cancer patients were not examined. With only about 16 patients in the cohort, the authors noted that larger samples and more detailed clinical data are needed. Significantly higher TCR diversity was found in younger patients, and higher tumor TCR diversity was associated with shorter overall and disease-free survival. The top 100 clones made up a significantly larger cumulative share of the repertoire in normal lung than in tumor tissue. The sequencing platform is not named in the methods, and unique molecular identifiers are not mentioned.

RNA was extracted from bulk unsorted tissue and checked for quality with a NanoDrop ND-1000 and an Agilent 2100. For the normal lung samples, distant non-tumor tissue was collected more than 3 cm away from the tumor edge. The donors were newly diagnosed lung cancer patients admitted for thoracic surgery in China from August to November 2014 who had not received prior chemotherapy. Patients who had received previous radiotherapy or chemotherapy, or who had another concurrent cancer, were excluded from the study. Pieces of surgical tissue measuring roughly 1-2.2 cm3 were kept in RNAlater solution and held at -80 degrees C until needed. In regard to this clonotype: There is no known antigen for this receptor. No base quality information exists; no much larger clone differs at one position.

The CDR3, cysteine through phenylalanine, is 15 amino acids long. Only the CDR3 DNA is retained, 45 bases long and in frame from the first base. The library came from multiplex PCR. Data came from an Illumina HiSeq 2500. TCRbeta libraries were constructed through three rounds of nested PCR with primers (Table S4) according to protocols modified from ARM-PCR. Before sequencing, PCR products of 200-500 bp were cut from the gel and purified using the QIAquick gel extraction kit. The authors' analysis ran thus. Trimmomatic was used to clean the reads, FLASH was used to merge the reads into complete CDR3 sequences, and MiTCR was used to assign the reads to V(D)J germline segments. Clonal diversity was calculated as the inverse Simpson's index using VDJtools. In-frame sequences lacking a premature stop codon were counted as productive reads. TCRdb reprocessing: public reads trimmed at Q25 with fastp, clones called with MiXCR, in-frame beta chains kept. Records with the same CDR3 protein are collapsed into one entry carrying the most frequent genes and DNA. TCRdb assigned the V and J calls; the authors' analysis was not used. The sample contains 77,000 or so distinct CDR3 sequences, less than 85% of them found a single time. Clones ranked in the top ten supply 40% of the sample.

The origin of this receptor is a man between 65 and 80 years old with non-small cell lung cancer. The sequence links TRBV12-3 or TRBV12-4 to TRBJ1-6, with TRBD1 as a weak D call on 5 bases. Input material: distant non-tumor lung tissue. The DNA reads TGTATCAGTAGTTTGGGGGGTCGTCTTAATTCACCCCTCCACTTT. The resulting protein is CISSLGGRLNSPLHF.